The source of this TCR beta chain is a study of blood T cell repertoires in COVID-19. For the study at large: Researchers got acute and convalescent COVID-19 samples from the United States, Italy and Spain. PBMCs, B-cell-depleted T cells, or T cells provided the cDNA or gDNA that made up the material.

Trimming took off 5 bases at V and 0 bases at J, with 11 bases between the two ends. This CDR3 comprises 14 residues. Germline V lookup: CDR1 MNHEY, CDR2 SMNVEV (reference sequence). Original processing notes: Estimates of nucleated cell counts were drawn from the amplification of reference gene primers. Assay: immunoSEQ multiplex PCR; the TCRdb copy retains only in-frame clones and omits some. D and trimming come from the DNA, and the V and J calls and clone size come from that table. The data show around 150,000 clones, about four fifths seen once. The chain recombines TRBV27 with TRBJ2-7, with D perhaps TRBD1 (5 bases). This TCR was sampled from a woman older than 75 with acute or convalescent COVID-19. The sequenced sample was peripheral blood. CDR3 bases: TGTGCCAGCAGTCAGGGCTTCAGCTCCTACGAGCAGTACTTC. It is translated as CASSQGFSSYEQYF.